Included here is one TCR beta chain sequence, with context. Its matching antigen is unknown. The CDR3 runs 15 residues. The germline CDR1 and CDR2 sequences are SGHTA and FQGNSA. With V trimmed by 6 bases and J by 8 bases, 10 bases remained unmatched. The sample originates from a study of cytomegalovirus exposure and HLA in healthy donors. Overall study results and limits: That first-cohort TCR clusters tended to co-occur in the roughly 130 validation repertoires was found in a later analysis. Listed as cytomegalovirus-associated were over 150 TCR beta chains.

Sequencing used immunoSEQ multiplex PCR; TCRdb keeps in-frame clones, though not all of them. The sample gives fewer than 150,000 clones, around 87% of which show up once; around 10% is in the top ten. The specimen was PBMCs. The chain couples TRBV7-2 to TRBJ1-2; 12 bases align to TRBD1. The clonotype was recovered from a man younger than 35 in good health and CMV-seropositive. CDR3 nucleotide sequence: TGTGCCAGCAGTGCTGCTTCGGGACAGGGGGCAGGCTACACCTTC. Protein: CASSAASGQGAGYTF.